A single count supports the clone carrying this TCR beta chain. As yet, its antigen is unknown. The data derive from a study of cytomegalovirus exposure and HLA in healthy donors. Notes on the study in general: CMV serostatus was the sole immune exposure data available. According to a later analysis, most TCR beta chains associated with CMV appeared HLA-restricted. The listing of 150 to 200 TCR beta chains classed them as cytomegalovirus-associated.

The PCR used 60 Vbeta and 13 Jbeta primers. Authors' methods: Around 80 million unique TCR beta chains, 10 million to 13 million of them shared, were counted by a later analysis. Here immunoSEQ multiplex PCR was the method, and the copy in TCRdb shows in-frame clones only, minus some. The DNA gave D and trimming, while V, J and clone size come from that table. The sample records 60,000 to 95,000 clones, 80% to 90% being singletons. CDR3 length equals 12 residues. In germline, CDR1 is SGDLS, CDR2 YYNGEE. The V end lost 4 bases, the J end lost 8 bases, and 11 bases lay between the germline ends. The clonotype was recovered from a man between 65 and 85 years old in good health and CMV-seropositive. Specimen: PBMCs. The chain has TRBV9 and TRBJ2-3; possibly TRBD1 for D (5 bases). The CDR3 loop reads CASSRTDTTQYF. CDR3 in DNA: TGTGCCAGCAGCCGTACGGACACTACGCAGTATTTT. The complete variable domain, with remaining parts taken from reference TRBV9 and TRBJ2-3, reads DSGVTQTPKHLITATGQRVTLRCSPRSGDLSVYWYQQSLDQGLQFLIQYYNGEERAKGNILERFSAQQFPDLHSELNLSSLELGDSALYFCASSRTDTTQYFGPGTRLTVL.